These 31 T cell receptor beta chains were sequenced from one sample in a study of blood T cell repertoires in COVID-19. The repertoire was sequenced with immunoSEQ multiplex PCR; TCRdb's copy has only in-frame clones and lacks some. Of 100,000 to 150,000 clones in the sample, 70% to 85% are singletons; the top ten hold 9% to 15%. Material: peripheral blood. The receptors here all came from a woman aged 60-75 years with acute or convalescent COVID-19.

The V and J genes are TRBV30 and TRBJ1-1; 7 bases match TRBD1. With V trimmed by 4 bases and J by 5 bases, 4 bases remained unmatched. CDR3 length equals 12 residues. Germline values: CDR1 GTSNPN, CDR2 SVGIG (reference sequence). This CDR3 is CAWMTGRTEAFF. CDR3 nucleotide sequence: TGTGCCTGGATGACAGGGAGGACTGAAGCTTTCTTT.

This rearrangement joins TRBV19 to TRBJ2-3, with 10 bases fitting TRBD1. The CDR3 has 15 amino acids. With V trimmed by 6 bases and J by 0 bases, 3 bases remained unmatched. The germline V gene has CDR1 LNHDA and CDR2 SQIVND (reference sequence). The CDR3 loop is CASRGQGRSTDTQYF. For the CDR3, the DNA is TGTGCCAGTAGGGGACAGGGGCGGAGCACAGATACGCAGTATTTT.

The chain uses TRBV5-1 and TRBJ1-5; D is possibly TRBD1 (5 bases). V was cut by 2 bases and J by 4 bases, with 16 bases left in between. Germline loops: CDR1 SGHRS, CDR2 YFSETQ. This CDR3 spans 16 amino acids. Written as DNA, the CDR3 is TGCGCCAGCAGCTTTTTTACACAGGTCAGGAATCAGCCCCAGCATTTT. Translation gives CASSFFTQVRNQPQHF.

Only one count was recorded for this clone. The chain joins TRBV6-5 to TRBJ2-7; D may be TRBD2 (5 bases). V shed 7 bases and J shed 3 bases, with 16 bases lying between them. The V gene's germline CDR1 is MNHEY and CDR2 SVGAGI. The CDR3 has 14 residues. CDR3 DNA sequence: TGTGCCAGCACCTCCCTGCCCGGGGACTACGAGCAGTACTTC. Translated, it gives CASTSLPGDYEQYF.

V gene TRBV4-1 combines with J gene TRBJ1-1, with unresolved D. Germline V gives CDR1 MGHRA, CDR2 YSYEKL. The CDR3 spans 15 residues. Trimming shortened V by 0 bases and J by 0 bases, and 8 bases separated the two germline ends. CDR3 coding DNA: TGCGCCAGCAGCCAAGATGTGGCTGTGAACACTGAAGCTTTCTTT. It codes for CASSQDVAVNTEAFF.

This clone was detected only a few times. The J gene is TRBJ1-3, the V gene TRBV6-6, with 7 bases identical to TRBD1. The germline CDR1 and CDR2 sequences are MNHNY and SVGAGI (reference sequence). The CDR3 extends over 15 amino acids. V lost 6 bases to trimming and J lost 3 bases; unmatched junction nucleotides: 8. The chain's CDR3 is CASSPIGTVGNTIYF. The CDR3 DNA sequence: TGTGCCAGCAGCCCAATCGGGACAGTTGGAAACACCATATATTTT.

J is TRBJ1-2 and V is TRBV3-1 (or the pseudogene TRBV3-2); a weak D match, TRBD1 (6 bases). CDR1 and CDR2 from the germline V gene are LGHDT and YNNKEL (reference sequence). This CDR3 is built from 15 residues. Trimming took 3 bases from V and 8 from J, leaving 19 bases between them. As DNA, the CDR3 is TGTGCCAGCAGCCAGCTGCCCGGGGGGCGCGGCGGCTACACCTTC. This translates into CASSQLPGGRGGYTF.

The chain joins TRBV19 to TRBJ2-4; weak D call: TRBD2 (6 bases). Germline loops: CDR1 LNHDA, CDR2 SQIVND (reference sequence). The V and J ends lost 8 bases and 0 bases respectively, with 8 bases between them. The CDR3 is 13 residues long. CDR3 amino acids: CASGGVAKNIQYF. Written as DNA, the CDR3 is TGTGCCAGTGGAGGGGTAGCCAAAAACATTCAGTACTTC.

The chain couples TRBV5-1 to TRBJ2-3, with 12 bases lining up with TRBD1. V shed 7 bases and J 4 bases; nucleotides not matched to a gene: 4. Germline loops: CDR1 SGHRS, CDR2 YFSETQ. The CDR3 sequence is 14 residues long. CDR3 nucleotide sequence: TGCGCCAGCTCCGGGACAGGGGGCGCAGATACGCAGTATTTT. Protein: CASSGTGGADTQYF.

The rearrangement uses TRBV5-6 and TRBJ1-2, with D maybe TRBD1 (5 bases). Looked up from germline, CDR1 is SGHDT and CDR2 is YYEEEE. This CDR3 contains 17 residues. Trimming took 3 bases from V and 0 from J, leaving 18 bases between them. The CDR3 region is CASSSTFRGAPNYGYTF. DNA of the CDR3: TGTGCCAGCAGCTCTACCTTCCGCGGGGCCCCTAACTATGGCTACACCTTC.

V gene TRBV12-3 or TRBV12-4 combines with J gene TRBJ1-2; no definite D call. Trimming took 6 bases from V and 3 from J, leaving 11 bases between them. This CDR3 comprises 13 residues. Written as DNA, the CDR3 is TGTGCCAGCAGCCCCGCACAGCACTATGGCTACACCTTC. This sequence encodes CASSPAQHYGYTF.

This chain uses TRBV7-9 with TRBJ2-1, with a tentative D call TRBD2 (6 bases). Trimming took off 5 bases at V and 5 bases at J, with 22 bases between the two ends. The germline V gene encodes CDR1 SEHNR and CDR2 FQNEAQ (reference sequence). The CDR3 spans 17 residues. The CDR3 sequence is CASSDPGRGKLDNEQFF. The CDR3 DNA is TGTGCCAGCAGCGACCCGGGGCGGGGAAAGTTGGACAATGAGCAGTTCTTC.

The rearrangement joins TRBV11-2 to TRBJ2-2, with a tentative D call TRBD2 (6 bases). V lost 5 bases, J lost 7 bases, and 14 bases lay in between. The germline CDR1 and CDR2 sequences are SGHAT and FQNNGV. This CDR3 contains 14 residues. CDR3 sequence: CASSPFEGGGELFF. CDR3 in DNA: TGTGCCAGCAGCCCGTTTGAGGGAGGCGGGGAGCTGTTTTTT.

This chain uses TRBV5-1 with TRBJ1-5, with 8 bases lining up with TRBD1. V lost 4 bases to trimming and J lost 7 bases; unmatched junction nucleotides: 10. The V gene's germline CDR1 is SGHRS and CDR2 YFSETQ. The length of the CDR3 is 15 residues. In nucleotides, the CDR3 is TGCGCCAGCAGCATTTCGGACAGGGTAGGGCAGCCCCAGCATTTT. This codes for CASSISDRVGQPQHF.

V is TRBV27 and J is TRBJ1-2, with 7 nucleotides matching TRBD1. Germline loops: CDR1 MNHEY, CDR2 SMNVEV (reference sequence). The CDR3 spans 13 residues. V lost 6 bases, J lost 8 bases, and 9 bases stayed unmatched. The CDR3 DNA reads as TGTGCCAGCAGCACGACAGGGTTTCAGGGCTACACCTTC. Protein sequence: CASSTTGFQGYTF.

The rearrangement links TRBV3-1 (or the pseudogene TRBV3-2) to TRBJ1-6, with D possibly being TRBD1 (6 bases). The CDR3 sequence is 15 residues long. Per the germline V gene, CDR1 is LGHDT and CDR2 is YNNKEL (reference sequence). Trimming left V 0 bases short and J 10 bases short, with 13 bases between. The CDR3 sequence is CASSQDPRGNSPLHF. Written as DNA, the CDR3 is TGTGCCAGCAGCCAAGATCCCAGGGGCAACTCACCCCTCCACTTT.

This clone was picked up a small number of times. The V and J genes are TRBV6-2 or TRBV6-3 and TRBJ1-5, with TRBD1 matching over 7 bases. The germline gives CDR1 MNHEY, CDR2 SVGEGT. The CDR3 sequence is 14 residues long. With 5 bases clipped from V and 6 bases from J, the junction kept 7 bases outside the gene matches. The CDR3 region is CASSRQGRSQPQHF. DNA of the CDR3: TGTGCCAGCAGTAGACAGGGCCGGAGTCAGCCCCAGCATTTT.

The chain combines TRBV6-5 with TRBJ1-1; TRBD1 might be the D (5 bases). V was shortened by 6 bases and J by 3 bases, with 11 bases between the two germline ends. The CDR3 sequence is 13 residues long. CDR1 and CDR2 from the germline V gene are MNHEY and SVGAGI. The CDR3 nucleotides are TGTGCCAGCAGCCAGGGAAGGGACACTGAAGCTTTCTTT. Translating it yields CASSQGRDTEAFF.

The chain carries TRBV9 and TRBJ2-1, with 15 bases that match TRBD2. The length of the CDR3 is 17 residues. Losses at the gene ends were 3 bases for V and 6 bases for J; bases not matched to a gene: 7. Germline loops: CDR1 SGDLS, CDR2 YYNGEE. CDR3 residues: CASSDGLAGGSGNEQFF. CDR3 nucleotides: TGTGCCAGCAGCGACGGACTAGCGGGGGGGTCGGGCAATGAGCAGTTCTTC.

This chain joins TRBV30 and TRBJ1-5, with a weak D call TRBD1 (5 bases). V was cut by 4 bases and J by 1 base, with 11 bases left in between. Germline V gene data show CDR1 as GTSNPN and CDR2 as SVGIG (reference sequence). CDR3 length equals 14 residues. CDR3 nucleotides: TGTGCCTGGACCACCGGGGGGAGCAATCAGCCCCAGCATTTT. Protein sequence: CAWTTGGSNQPQHF.

V gene TRBV4-1 combines with J gene TRBJ2-1; a possible D gene is TRBD2 (7 bases). This CDR3 region has 17 residues. Germline assignment: CDR1 MGHRA and CDR2 YSYEKL. V gave up 0 bases and J gave up 0 bases, with 12 bases separating them. CDR3 nucleotides: TGCGCCAGCAGCCAAGAAGGGGGGGGGAGCTCCTACAATGAGCAGTTCTTC. It is translated as CASSQEGGGSSYNEQFF.

V gene TRBV7-3 combines with J gene TRBJ2-6, with 8 nucleotides matching TRBD2. CDR3 length: 15 residues. The ends lost 6 bases at V and 4 bases at J; junction bases unmatched: 5. Germline V CDR1 and CDR2: SGHTA, FQGTGA. CDR3 protein: CASRPGGAGANVLTF. As DNA, the CDR3 is TGTGCCAGCAGACCCGGGGGGGCCGGGGCCAACGTCCTGACTTTC.

This chain joins TRBV9 and TRBJ2-7, with D possibly matching TRBD2 (7 bases). The ends were cut back, 8 bases at V and 6 bases at J, with 24 bases in the middle. The CDR3 consists of 15 residues. The germline V gene has CDR1 SGDLS and CDR2 YYNGEE. The CDR3 loop is CARYSGEGRGCEQYV. The CDR3 DNA reads as TGTGCCAGGTATTCTGGGGAGGGCAGGGGATGCGAGCAGTACGTC.

About this clone: This same CDR3 is encoded by further DNA sequences in the sample. The chain uses TRBV19 and TRBJ1-1; TRBD1 might be the D (5 bases). Per the germline V gene, CDR1 is LNHDA and CDR2 is SQIVND (reference sequence). V was cut by 5 bases and J by 0 bases, with 7 bases left in between. The CDR3 is made up of 13 amino acids. CDR3 sequence (DNA): TGTGCCAGTAGTGCAGGGCTGAACACTGAAGCTTTCTTT. It codes for CASSAGLNTEAFF.

This sequence joins TRBV11-2 and TRBJ2-3, with 12 bases matching TRBD2. V gave up 3 bases and J gave up 0 bases; unmatched junction bases: 4. The CDR3 has 17 residues. In germline, CDR1 is SGHAT, CDR2 FQNNGV. The CDR3 region is CASSLTSGGLSTDTQYF. The CDR3 region has the DNA TGTGCCAGCAGCTTGACTAGCGGGGGACTTAGCACAGATACGCAGTATTTT. Based on the CDR3 plus reference TRBV11-2 and TRBJ2-3, the full variable domain is EAGVAQSPRYKIIEKRQSVAFWCNPISGHATLYWYQQILGQGPKLLIQFQNNGVVDDSQLPKDRFSAERLKGVDSTLKIQPAKLEDSAVYLCASSLTSGGLSTDTQYFGPGTRLTVL.

This chain uses TRBV7-3 with TRBJ2-1; 8 nucleotides align to TRBD2. Germline values: CDR1 SGHTA, CDR2 FQGTGA. V dropped 4 bases and J dropped 2; count of bases not matched to a gene: 4. The CDR3 is 15 amino acids. DNA of the CDR3: TGTGCCAGCAGCTATCATAGCGGGGCCTACAATGAGCAGTTCTTC. This encodes CASSYHSGAYNEQFF. The whole variable domain, remainder taken from reference TRBV7-3 and TRBJ2-1, is GAGVSQTPSNKVTEKGKYVELRCDPISGHTALYWYRQSLGQGPEFLIYFQGTGAADDSGLPNDRFFAVRPEGSVSTLKIQRTERGDSAVYLCASSYHSGAYNEQFFGPGTRLTVL.

Here the CDR3 DNA reads TGTGCCAGCAGTGAAGACGGAGCCTACGAGCAGTACTTC. It yields the protein CASSEDGAYEQYF. The V call is TRBV6-1, the J call TRBJ2-7; D remains unclear. This CDR3 contains 13 residues. V was clipped by 1 base and J by 2 bases, with 6 bases between them. Germline values: CDR1 MNHNS, CDR2 SASEGT.

This clone showed up many times. The rearrangement joins TRBV19 to TRBJ1-4; no reliable D call. CDR1 is LNHDA, CDR2 SQIVND, per germline (reference sequence). V was pared by 6 bases and J by 6 bases, with 8 bases between. This CDR3 comprises 12 residues. CDR3 in DNA: TGTGCCAGTAGCATTTCGGATGAAAAACTGTTTTTT. Its translation: CASSISDEKLFF. Based on the CDR3 plus reference TRBV19 and TRBJ1-4, the full variable domain is DGGITQSPKYLFRKEGQNVTLSCEQNLNHDAMYWYRQDPGQGLRLIYYSQIVNDFQKGDIAEGYSVSREKKESFPLTVTSAQKNPTAFYLCASSISDEKLFFGSGTQLSVL.

The rearrangement links TRBV6-5 to TRBJ2-7; 10 bases are shared with TRBD1. CDR3 length: 10 amino acids. Germline V gives CDR1 MNHEY, CDR2 SVGAGI. In DNA form, the CDR3 reads TGTGCCAGCGGGGACAGGGGACCGTCGGTC. Protein product: CASGDRGPSV.

The rearrangement links TRBV3-1 (or the pseudogene TRBV3-2) to TRBJ1-1; no definite D call. This CDR3 contains 13 residues. V gave up 1 base and J gave up 5 bases, with 8 bases separating them. Germline CDR1 is LGHDT and CDR2 is YNNKEL (reference sequence). Here the CDR3 reads CASSQVVRTEAFF. CDR3 nucleotides: TGTGCCAGCAGCCAAGTGGTACGGACTGAAGCTTTCTTT.

This clone was detected once. V is TRBV7-9 and J is TRBJ1-2; no definite D call. From germline, CDR1 is SEHNR and CDR2 FQNEAQ (reference sequence). The V and J ends lost 3 bases and 2 bases respectively, with 10 bases between them. This CDR3 spans 14 amino acids. The CDR3 DNA reads TGTGCCAGCAGCTTCCCGGGTCAGAACTATGGCTACACCTTC. It translates to CASSFPGQNYGYTF.